Presented here are 8 T cell receptor beta chains from one specimen sequenced in a study of blood T cell repertoires in COVID-19. The table came from immunoSEQ multiplex PCR; TCRdb's copy has only in-frame clones and leaves some out. The sample carries 150,000 to 180,000 clones, roughly 88% recorded once. Source material: peripheral blood. The receptors shown here come from a man aged 55 to 70 with COVID-19, enrolled during active disease.

The V gene is TRBV28, the J gene TRBJ2-7, with 7 bases fitting TRBD2. This CDR3 has 15 residues. V shed 3 bases, J shed 5 bases, and the junction held 10 bases outside the gene matches. Germline CDR1 is MDHEN and CDR2 is SYDVKM. CDR3 DNA sequence: TGTGCCAGCAGTTTTATGGGTACTGGGGGGGACGAGCAGTACTTC. It codes for CASSFMGTGGDEQYF.

The chain couples TRBV4-2 to TRBJ1-3; D may be TRBD1 (5 bases). CDR3 length equals 15 residues. Germline lookup yields CDR1 LGHNA and CDR2 YNFKEQ. V lost 0 bases, J lost 3 bases, and 9 bases lay in between. CDR3 sequence (DNA): TGTGCCAGCAGCCAAGAGCGGGGGGGTGGAAACACCATATATTTT. Its protein product is CASSQERGGGNTIYF.

The chain has TRBV19 and TRBJ2-7; 8 positions match TRBD1. CDR1 and CDR2 (germline): LNHDA, SQIVND (reference sequence). Trimming removed 4 bases from V and 2 bases from J; junction bases left unmatched: 1. This CDR3 is 13 amino acids long. This chain's CDR3 is CASSTTGAYEQYF. CDR3 DNA sequence: TGTGCCAGTAGTACGACAGGGGCCTACGAGCAGTACTTC.

CDR3 loop: CASSPRTGSNTEAFF. The CDR3 bases are TGTGCCAGCAGCCCGAGGACAGGGTCGAACACTGAAGCTTTCTTT. The chain carries TRBV4-2 and TRBJ1-1; 8 bases line up with TRBD1. The junction had 5 bases not matched to a gene; V was cut back by 4 bases and J by 1 base. The germline V gene has CDR1 LGHNA and CDR2 YNFKEQ. The CDR3 runs to 15 residues.

This rearrangement joins TRBV7-3 to TRBJ2-2; no firm D call. The V end lost 0 bases, the J end lost 3 bases, and 11 bases lay between the germline ends. The CDR3 is 16 residues long. Looked up from germline, CDR1 is SGHTA and CDR2 is FQGTGA. In DNA, the CDR3 is TGTGCCAGCAGCTTAACTGTTGACACGTACACCGGGGAGCTGTTTTTT. It yields the protein CASSLTVDTYTGELFF.

The rearrangement joins TRBV24-1 to TRBJ2-1; 7 positions agree with TRBD1. Germline V gene lookup returns CDR1 KGHDR and CDR2 SFDVKD. The CDR3 spans 13 residues. V lost 10 bases to trimming and J lost 4 bases; unmatched junction nucleotides: 6. CDR3: CATRGPTYNEQFF. In nucleotides, the CDR3 is TGTGCCACAAGGGGGCCTACGTACAATGAGCAGTTCTTC.

The rearrangement joins TRBV27 to TRBJ1-4, with 7 bases identical to TRBD1. The length of the CDR3 is 15 residues. Germline V lookup: CDR1 MNHEY, CDR2 SMNVEV (reference sequence). The V and J ends lost 5 bases and 6 bases, in that order; junction bases with no gene match: 9. CDR3 in amino acids: CASSDRQGGHEKLFF. In nucleotides, the CDR3 is TGTGCCAGCAGTGACCGACAGGGAGGTCATGAAAAACTGTTTTTT. Supplemented by reference TRBV27 and TRBJ1-4, the full variable domain reads EAQVTQNPRYLITVTGKKLTVTCSQNMNHEYMSWYRQDPGLGLRQIYYSMNVEVTDKGDVPEGYKVSRKEKRNFPLILESPSPNQTSLYFCASSDRQGGHEKLFFGSGTQLSVL.

The chain joins TRBV9 to TRBJ2-1; the match to TRBD2 covers 9 bases. V gave up 2 bases and J gave up 5 bases; unmatched junction bases: 5. Germline loops: CDR1 SGDLS, CDR2 YYNGEE. This CDR3 has 15 residues. The CDR3 spells CASSVVSGGNNEQFF. CDR3 coding DNA: TGTGCCAGCAGCGTGGTTAGCGGGGGCAACAATGAGCAGTTCTTC.